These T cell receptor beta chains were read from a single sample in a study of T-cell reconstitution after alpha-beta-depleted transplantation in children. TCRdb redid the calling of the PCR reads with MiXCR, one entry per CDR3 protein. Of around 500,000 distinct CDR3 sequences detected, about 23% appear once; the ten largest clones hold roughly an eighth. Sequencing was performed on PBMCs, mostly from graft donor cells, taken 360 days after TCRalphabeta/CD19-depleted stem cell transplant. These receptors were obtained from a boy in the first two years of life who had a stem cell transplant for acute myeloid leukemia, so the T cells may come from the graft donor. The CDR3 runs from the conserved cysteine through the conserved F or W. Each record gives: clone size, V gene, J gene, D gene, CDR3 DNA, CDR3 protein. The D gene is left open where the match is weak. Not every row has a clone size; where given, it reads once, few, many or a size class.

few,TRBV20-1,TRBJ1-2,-,TGCAGTGCTAGAGCTCCAGGGAACTATGGCTACACCTTC,CSARAPGNYGYTF
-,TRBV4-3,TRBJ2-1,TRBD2,TGCGCCAGCAGCCAAGATCGAGGGCGGGGGGGCCTGAATGAGCAGTTCTTC,CASSQDRGRGGLNEQFF
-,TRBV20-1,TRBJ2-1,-,TGCAGTGCTAGAGCTGTCTCCTACAATGAGCAGTTCTTC,CSARAVSYNEQFF
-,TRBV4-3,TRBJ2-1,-,TGCGCCAGCAGCCAAGTTTTCAATAGTGAGCAGTTCTTC,CASSQVFNSEQFF
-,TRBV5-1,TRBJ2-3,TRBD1,TGCGCCAGCAGCCCAGGGGGCCTCACAGATACGCAGTATTTT,CASSPGGLTDTQYF
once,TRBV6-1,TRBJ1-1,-,TGTGCCAGCAGTGAAAGGATCATGAACACTGAAGCTTTCTTT,CASSERIMNTEAFF
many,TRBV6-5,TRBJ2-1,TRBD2,TGTGCCAGCAGTTACCGTCTAGCGGGGGGATACAATGAGCAGTTCTTC,CASSYRLAGGYNEQFF
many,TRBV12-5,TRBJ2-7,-,TGTGCTAGTGGCCTACAGGGGAGGCACGAGCAGTACTTC,CASGLQGRHEQYF
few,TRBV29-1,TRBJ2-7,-,TGCAGCGTCCGTTGGAATAATCGAGAGCAGTACTTC,CSVRWNNREQYF
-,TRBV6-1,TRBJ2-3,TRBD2,TGTGCAGGAAGGGTAGCGGGGGGCACAGATACGCAGTATTTT,CAGRVAGGTDTQYF
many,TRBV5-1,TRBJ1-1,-,TGCGCCAGCAGCCTGCTCCCCAAGGGCACTGAAGCTTTCTTT,CASSLLPKGTEAFF
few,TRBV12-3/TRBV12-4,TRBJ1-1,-,TGTGCCAGCACCACAGGAACGAACACTGAAGCTTTCTTT,CASTTGTNTEAFF
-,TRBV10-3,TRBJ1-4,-,TGTGCCATCAGTGAAGGGAAACAGCCGTATTATGAAAAACTGTTTTTT,CAISEGKQPYYEKLFF
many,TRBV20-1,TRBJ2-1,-,TGCAGTCCGGCAGGCTGGAATGAGCAGTTCTTC,CSPAGWNEQFF
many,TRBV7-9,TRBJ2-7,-,TGTGCCAGCAGTTTTCAGGGCTACGAGCAGTACTTC,CASSFQGYEQYF
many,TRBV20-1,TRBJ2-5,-,TGCAGTGCTCACCAGGGACGAGGAGAGACCCAGTACTTC,CSAHQGRGETQYF
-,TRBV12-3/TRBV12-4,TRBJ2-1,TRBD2,TGTGCCAGCAGTTTCTCTAGCGGGGGGCGCAATGAGCAGTTCTTC,CASSFSSGGRNEQFF
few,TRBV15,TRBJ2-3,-,TGTGCCACCAGCAGAGATCGTAGTCGCACAGATACGCAGTATTTT,CATSRDRSRTDTQYF
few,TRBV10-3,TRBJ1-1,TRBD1,TGTGCCATCAGTGGAGGGGGCGCCCGCACTGAAGCTTTCTTT,CAISGGGARTEAFF
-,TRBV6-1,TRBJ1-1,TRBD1,TGTGCCAGCAGTGAAGTAAAGACAGGGTTAAACTGGCAGAACACTGAAGCTTTCTTT,CASSEVKTGLNWQNTEAFF
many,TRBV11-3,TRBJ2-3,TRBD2,TGTGCCAGCAGCTTAAGGAGGACTAGCGGGGGGGAGATGGATACGCAGTATTTT,CASSLRRTSGGEMDTQYF
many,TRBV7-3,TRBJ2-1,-,TGTGCCAGCAGCGCGAGGGGGGCCCAAGTAAGCGATGAGCAGTTCTTC,CASSARGAQVSDEQFF
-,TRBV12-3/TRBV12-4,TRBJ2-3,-,TGTGCCAGCAGTCATACCCCCCTGAGCACAGATACGCAGTATTTT,CASSHTPLSTDTQYF
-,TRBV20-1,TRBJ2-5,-,TGCAGTGCTAGAGACAGGGGAGGTCGTCAAGAGACCCAGTACTTC,CSARDRGGRQETQYF
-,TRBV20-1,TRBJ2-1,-,TGCAGTGCTAGTTGGGGGGGGGCCCACAATGAGCAGTTCTTC,CSASWGGAHNEQFF
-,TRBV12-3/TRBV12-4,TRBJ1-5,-,TGTGCCAGCAGCCTATGGGCTCGCAATCAGCCCCAGCATTTT,CASSLWARNQPQHF
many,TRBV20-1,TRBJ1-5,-,TGCAGTGCTAGAGACCCCGGAGGGGGCAATCAGCCCCAGCATTTT,CSARDPGGGNQPQHF
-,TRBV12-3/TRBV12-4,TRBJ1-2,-,TGTGCCAGCAGTTTGAGGGGCGAGCATAGCTATGGCTACACCTTC,CASSLRGEHSYGYTF
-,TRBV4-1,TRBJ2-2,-,TGCGCCAGCAGCCAAGAGGGGGTCACCGGGGAGCTGTTTTTT,CASSQEGVTGELFF
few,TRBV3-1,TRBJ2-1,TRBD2,TGTGCCAGCAGCCAAGATTACACTAGCGGGATCCCAAGCTCCTACAATGAGCAGTTCTTC,CASSQDYTSGIPSSYNEQFF
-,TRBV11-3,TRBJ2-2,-,TGTGCCAGCAGCCCCGTAGGGGACACCGGGGAGCTGTTTTTT,CASSPVGDTGELFF
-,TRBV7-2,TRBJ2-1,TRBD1,TGTGCCACGTCCTTCCACAGGGGTTACAATGAGCAGTTCTTC,CATSFHRGYNEQFF
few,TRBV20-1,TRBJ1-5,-,TGCAGTGCTAGGTCAGGGGAGGGTGAGAATCAGCCCCAGCATTTT,CSARSGEGENQPQHF
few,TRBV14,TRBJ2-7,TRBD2,TGTGCCAGCAGGGGGGGACTAGCGGTTTGTAAGCAGTACTTC,CASRGGLAVCKQYF
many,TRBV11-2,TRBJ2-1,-,TGTGCCAGCAGCTTGTCGACAGGCCTGGAGGAGCAGTTCTTC,CASSLSTGLEEQFF
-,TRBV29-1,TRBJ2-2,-,TGCAGCGTTGGATGGAGGGACGATGGCACCGGGGAGCTGTTTTTT,CSVGWRDDGTGELFF
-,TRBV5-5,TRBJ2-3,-,TGTGCCAGCAGCTCGGACAGCCCAGGAGAGGGTTTT,CASSSDSPGEGF
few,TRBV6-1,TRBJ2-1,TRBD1,TGTGCCAGCAGTACCGGGACAGGGCCCTCCAATGAGCAGTTCTTC,CASSTGTGPSNEQFF
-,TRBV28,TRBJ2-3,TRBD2,TGTGCCACCGAGACTAGCGACTCAACAGATACGCAGTATTTT,CATETSDSTDTQYF
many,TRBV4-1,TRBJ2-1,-,TGCGCCAGCAGCCCGGGGACACACAATGAGCAGTTCTTC,CASSPGTHNEQFF
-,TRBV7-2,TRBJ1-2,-,TGTGCCAGCAGGGGGGGAGCTAACTATGGCTACACCTTC,CASRGGANYGYTF
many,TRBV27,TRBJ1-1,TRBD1,TGTGCCAGCTCACCACACGGGGACAGGTGGAACACTGAAGCTTTCTTT,CASSPHGDRWNTEAFF
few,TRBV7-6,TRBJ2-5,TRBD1,TGTGCCAGCAGCTCCGGACAGGGTTTCGAGACCCAGTACTTC,CASSSGQGFETQYF
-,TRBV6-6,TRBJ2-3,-,TGTGCCAGCAGCCCCGCGGACAGAAATACGCAGTATTTT,CASSPADRNTQYF
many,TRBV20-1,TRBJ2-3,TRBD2,TGCAGTGCTAGCATGGGGGGGGATACGCAGTATTTT,CSASMGGDTQYF
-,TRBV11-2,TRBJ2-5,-,TGTGCCAGCAGCTTACAACTCTTGGGGGCTGAGACCCAGTACTTC,CASSLQLLGAETQYF
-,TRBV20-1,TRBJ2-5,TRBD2,TGCAGTGCTAGAGTGGCGGGGGGCCTCCAAGAGACCCAGTACTTC,CSARVAGGLQETQYF
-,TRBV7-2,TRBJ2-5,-,TGTGCCAGCAGCTTAGGCTACTTACAAGAGACCCAGTACTTC,CASSLGYLQETQYF
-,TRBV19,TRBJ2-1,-,TGTGCCAGTAGTATCCCCACTAGAAAGGTACACAATGAGCAGTTCTTC,CASSIPTRKVHNEQFF
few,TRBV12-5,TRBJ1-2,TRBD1,TGTGCTAGTGGTTCGAACGACAGGGAAAGGGGAGGCTACACCTTC,CASGSNDRERGGYTF
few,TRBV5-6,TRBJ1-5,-,TGTGCCAGCAGCTTGTGGCGGACGCCTATTCGGCCCCAGCATTTT,CASSLWRTPIRPQHF
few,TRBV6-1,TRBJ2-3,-,TGTGCCAGCGCCCCGACATATGCCACAGATACGCAGTATTTT,CASAPTYATDTQYF
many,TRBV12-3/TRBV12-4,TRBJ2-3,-,TGTGCCAGCAGTTTCAGTCGGCAAAGCACAGATACGCAGTATTTT,CASSFSRQSTDTQYF